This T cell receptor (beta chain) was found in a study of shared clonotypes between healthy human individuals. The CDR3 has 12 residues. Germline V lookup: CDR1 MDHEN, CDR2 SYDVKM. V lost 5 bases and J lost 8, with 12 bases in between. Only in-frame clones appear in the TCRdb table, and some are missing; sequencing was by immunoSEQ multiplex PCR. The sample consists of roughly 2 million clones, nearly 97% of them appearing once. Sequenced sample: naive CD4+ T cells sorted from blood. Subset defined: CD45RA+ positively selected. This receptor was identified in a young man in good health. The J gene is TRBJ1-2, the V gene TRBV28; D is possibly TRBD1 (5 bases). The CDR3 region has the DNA TGTGCCAGCAGTCTCCAGGGCCTCGGCTACACCTTC. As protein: CASSLQGLGYTF.